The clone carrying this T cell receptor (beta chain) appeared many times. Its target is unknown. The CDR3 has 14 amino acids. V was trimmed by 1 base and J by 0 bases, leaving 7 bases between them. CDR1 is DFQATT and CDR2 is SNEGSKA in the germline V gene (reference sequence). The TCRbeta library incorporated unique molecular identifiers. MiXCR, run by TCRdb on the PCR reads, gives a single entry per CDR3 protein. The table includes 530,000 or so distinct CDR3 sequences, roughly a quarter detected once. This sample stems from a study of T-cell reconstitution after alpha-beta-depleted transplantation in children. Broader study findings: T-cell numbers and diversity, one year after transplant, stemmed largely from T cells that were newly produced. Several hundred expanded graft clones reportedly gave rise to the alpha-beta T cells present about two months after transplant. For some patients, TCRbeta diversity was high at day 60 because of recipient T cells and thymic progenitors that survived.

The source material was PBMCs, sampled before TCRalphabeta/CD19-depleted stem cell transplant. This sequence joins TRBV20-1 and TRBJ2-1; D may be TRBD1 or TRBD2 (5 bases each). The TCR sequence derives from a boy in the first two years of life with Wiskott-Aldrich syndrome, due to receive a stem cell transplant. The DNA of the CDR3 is TGCAGTGCTAGAGGGGGGAGCTCCTACAATGAGCAGTTCTTC. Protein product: CSARGGSSYNEQFF.